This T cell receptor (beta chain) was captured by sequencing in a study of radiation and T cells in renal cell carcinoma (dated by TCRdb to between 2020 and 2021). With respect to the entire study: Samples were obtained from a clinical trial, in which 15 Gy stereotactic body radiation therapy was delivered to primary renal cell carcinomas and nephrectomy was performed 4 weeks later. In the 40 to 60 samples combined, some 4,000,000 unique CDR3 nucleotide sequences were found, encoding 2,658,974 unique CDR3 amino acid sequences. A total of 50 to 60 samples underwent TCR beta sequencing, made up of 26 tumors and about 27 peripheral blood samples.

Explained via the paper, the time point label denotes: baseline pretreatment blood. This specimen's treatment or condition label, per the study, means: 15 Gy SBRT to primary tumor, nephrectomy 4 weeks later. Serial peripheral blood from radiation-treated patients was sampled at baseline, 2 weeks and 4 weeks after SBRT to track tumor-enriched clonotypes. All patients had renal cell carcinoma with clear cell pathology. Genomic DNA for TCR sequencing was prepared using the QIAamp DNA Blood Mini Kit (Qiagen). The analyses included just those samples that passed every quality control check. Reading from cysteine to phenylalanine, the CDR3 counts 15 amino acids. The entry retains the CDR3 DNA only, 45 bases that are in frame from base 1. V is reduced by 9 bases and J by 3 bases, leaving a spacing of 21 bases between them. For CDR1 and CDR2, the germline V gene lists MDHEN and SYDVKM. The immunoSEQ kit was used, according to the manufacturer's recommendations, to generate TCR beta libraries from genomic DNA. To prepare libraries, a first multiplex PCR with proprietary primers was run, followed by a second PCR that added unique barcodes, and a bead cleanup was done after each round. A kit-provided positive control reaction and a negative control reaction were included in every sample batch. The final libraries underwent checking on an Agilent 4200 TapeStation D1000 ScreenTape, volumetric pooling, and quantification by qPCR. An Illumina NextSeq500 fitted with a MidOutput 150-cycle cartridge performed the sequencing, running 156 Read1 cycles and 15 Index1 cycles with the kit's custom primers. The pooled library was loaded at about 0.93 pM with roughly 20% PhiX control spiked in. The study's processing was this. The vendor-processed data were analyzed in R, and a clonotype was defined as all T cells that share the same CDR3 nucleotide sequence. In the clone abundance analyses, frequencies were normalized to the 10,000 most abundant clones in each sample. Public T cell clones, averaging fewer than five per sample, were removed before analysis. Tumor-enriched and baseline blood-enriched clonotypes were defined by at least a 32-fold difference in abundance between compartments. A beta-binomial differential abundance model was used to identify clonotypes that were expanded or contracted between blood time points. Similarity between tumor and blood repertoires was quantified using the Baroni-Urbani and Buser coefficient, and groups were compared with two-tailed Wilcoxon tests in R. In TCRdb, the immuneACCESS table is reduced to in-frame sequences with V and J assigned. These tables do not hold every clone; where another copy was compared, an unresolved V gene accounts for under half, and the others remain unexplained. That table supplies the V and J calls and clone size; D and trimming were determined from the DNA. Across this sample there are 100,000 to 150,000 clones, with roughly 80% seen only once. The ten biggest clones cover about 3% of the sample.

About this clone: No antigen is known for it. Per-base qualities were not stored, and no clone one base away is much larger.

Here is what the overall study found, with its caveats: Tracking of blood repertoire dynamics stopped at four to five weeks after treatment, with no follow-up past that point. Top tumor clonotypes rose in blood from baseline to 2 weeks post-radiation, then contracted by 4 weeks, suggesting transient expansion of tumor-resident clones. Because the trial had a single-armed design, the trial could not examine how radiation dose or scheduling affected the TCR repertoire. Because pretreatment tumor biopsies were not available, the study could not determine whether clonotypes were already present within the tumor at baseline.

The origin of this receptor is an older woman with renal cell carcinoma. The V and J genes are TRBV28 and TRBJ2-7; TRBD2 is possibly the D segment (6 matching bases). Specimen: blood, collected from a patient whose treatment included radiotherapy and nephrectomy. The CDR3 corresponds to CARRETGTINYEQYF. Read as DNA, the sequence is TGTGCCAGGCGGGAAACCGGGACCATAAACTACGAGCAGTACTTC.